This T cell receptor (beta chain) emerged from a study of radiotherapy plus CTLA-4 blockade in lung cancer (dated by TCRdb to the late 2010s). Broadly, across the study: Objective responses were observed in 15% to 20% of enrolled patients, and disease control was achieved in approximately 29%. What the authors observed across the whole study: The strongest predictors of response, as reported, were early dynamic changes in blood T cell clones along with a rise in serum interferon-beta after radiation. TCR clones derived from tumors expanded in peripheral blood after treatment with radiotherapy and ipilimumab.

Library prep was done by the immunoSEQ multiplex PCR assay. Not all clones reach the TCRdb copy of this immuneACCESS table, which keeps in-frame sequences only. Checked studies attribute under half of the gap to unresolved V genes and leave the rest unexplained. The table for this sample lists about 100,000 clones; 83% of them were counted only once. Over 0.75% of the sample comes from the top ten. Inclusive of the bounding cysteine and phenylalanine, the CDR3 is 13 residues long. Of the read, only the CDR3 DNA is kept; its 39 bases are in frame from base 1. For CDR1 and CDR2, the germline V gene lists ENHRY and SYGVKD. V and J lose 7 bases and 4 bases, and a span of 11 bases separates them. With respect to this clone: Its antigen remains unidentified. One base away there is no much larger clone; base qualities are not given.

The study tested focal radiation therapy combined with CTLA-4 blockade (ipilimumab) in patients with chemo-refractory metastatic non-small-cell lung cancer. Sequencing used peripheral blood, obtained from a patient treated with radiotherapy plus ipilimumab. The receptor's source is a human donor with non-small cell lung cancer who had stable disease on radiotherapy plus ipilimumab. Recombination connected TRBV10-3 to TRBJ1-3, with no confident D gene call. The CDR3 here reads CAITEQHGNTIYF. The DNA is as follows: TGTGCCATCACGGAACAGCACGGAAACACCATATATTTT.